Shown below are 10 T cell receptor beta chains from a single sample sequenced in a study of regulatory T cells in long-lasting Graves disease. To make TCR beta libraries, researchers used iRepertoire HTBI primers and Arm-PCR of CDR3 regions. MiXCR, run by TCRdb on the multiplex PCR reads, gives a single entry per CDR3 protein. The sample records some 320,000 distinct CDR3 sequences, 15% to 20% being singletons. Time point defined: newly diagnosed GD, antithyroid drugs for less than 3 months. PBMC RNA served as the TCR library source. Sequenced here: peripheral blood mononuclear cells (PBMCs), sampled at new diagnosis, from a patient treated with antithyroid drugs. The origin of the receptors is a female donor with Graves disease.

On this clonotype itself: This may be a read error, as it is one base from a much larger clone. J is TRBJ2-7 and V is TRBV12-3 or TRBV12-4; D may be TRBD1 (6 bases). V was trimmed by 5 bases and J by 0 bases, leaving 20 bases between them. The CDR3 length is 17 residues. The CDR3 is CASSPIRQAGLSYEQYF. CDR3 sequence (DNA): TGTGCCAGCAGTCCCATTAGACAGGCAGGCCTCTCCTACGAGCAGTACTTC.

This sequence joins TRBV19 and TRBJ1-5; D may be TRBD1 (5 bases). Trimming left V 6 bases short and J 4 bases short, with 13 bases between. Germline loops: CDR1 LNHDA, CDR2 SQIVND (reference sequence). The CDR3 length is 14 residues. The CDR3 nucleotides read TGTGCCAGTAGGAGCCTGACAGAGAATCAGCCCCAGCATTTT. Protein sequence: CASRSLTENQPQHF.

V is TRBV5-1 and J is TRBJ2-3; a possible D gene is TRBD2 (6 bases). V lost 0 bases and J lost 4, with 15 bases in between. The CDR3 extends over 16 amino acids. CDR1 is SGHRS and CDR2 is YFSETQ in the germline V gene. The CDR3: CASSLERERVPDTQYF. The CDR3 region has the DNA TGCGCCAGCAGCTTGGAACGGGAGAGGGTTCCAGATACGCAGTATTTT.

There are many counts of this clonotype. This chain connects TRBV11-3 to TRBJ1-1, with D tentatively TRBD1 (5 bases). V was trimmed by 5 bases and J by 1 base, leaving 11 bases between them. Per the germline V gene, CDR1 is SGHNT and CDR2 is YENEEA. The CDR3 is 14 residues long. The CDR3 is CASSLQGPNTEAFF. The CDR3, as DNA: TGTGCCAGCAGCCTTCAGGGACCGAACACTGAAGCTTTCTTT. The variable domain in full, with the rest retrieved from reference TRBV11-3 and TRBJ1-1, is EAGVVQSPRYKIIEKKQPVAFWCNPISGHNTLYWYLQNLGQGPELLIRYENEEAVDDSQLPKDRFSAERLKGVDSTLKIQPAELGDSAVYLCASSLQGPNTEAFFGQGTRLTVV.

The rearrangement joins TRBV7-9 to TRBJ2-5; the D gene is possibly TRBD1 (6 bases). Germline V gene sequence: CDR1 SEHNR, CDR2 FQNEAQ (reference sequence). This CDR3 is 15 amino acids long. V was trimmed by 1 base and J by 2 bases, leaving 11 bases between them. DNA of the CDR3: TGTGCCAGCAGCTTAGAGGGGGTCAAACAAGAGACCCAGTACTTC. Translated: CASSLEGVKQETQYF.

This clonotype was picked up many times. The chain uses TRBV19 and TRBJ2-7; no firm D call. Germline-derived CDR1 and CDR2 are LNHDA and SQIVND (reference sequence). The V gene lost 3 bases and the J gene lost 0 bases, with 9 bases spanning the gap. The length of the CDR3 is 14 residues. CDR3: CASSIAGRSYEQYF. Written as DNA, the CDR3 is TGTGCCAGTAGTATCGCCGGCCGCTCCTACGAGCAGTACTTC.

The chain carries TRBV6-1 and TRBJ2-3; unclear D gene. The CDR3 has 13 amino acids. V was trimmed by 8 bases and J by 2 bases, leaving 11 bases between them. The germline gives CDR1 MNHNS, CDR2 SASEGT. DNA of the CDR3: TGTGCCAGCCTCGGCAGATACACAGATACGCAGTATTTT. As protein: CASLGRYTDTQYF.

This clonotype was seen more than once but under ten times. V usage is TRBV7-8 and J usage is TRBJ2-3; 10 bases agree with TRBD2. This CDR3 spans 17 amino acids. Looked up from germline, CDR1 is SGHVS and CDR2 is FQNEAQ. V lost 3 bases, J lost 5 bases, and 11 bases stayed unmatched. The CDR3, as DNA: TGTGCCAGCAGCTTGAGGGCCCTAGCGGGAGAAGGAGATACGCAGTATTTT. It codes for CASSLRALAGEGDTQYF.

This clonotype was seen more than once but under ten times. This chain connects TRBV11-2 to TRBJ2-3; 7 bases agree with TRBD2. The ends lost 5 bases at V and 3 bases at J; junction bases unmatched: 14. This CDR3 spans 17 amino acids. CDR1 and CDR2 (germline): SGHAT, FQNNGV. The CDR3 sequence: CASSLGTGGLRTDTQYF. CDR3 nucleotides: TGTGCCAGCAGCCTAGGGACGGGAGGTTTAAGAACAGATACGCAGTATTTT.

The table lists this clonotype with many counts. The chain recombines TRBV14 with TRBJ2-7, with TRBD1 identical over 7 bases. From germline, CDR1 is SGHDN and CDR2 FVKESK. V dropped 0 bases and J dropped 5; count of bases not matched to a gene: 7. This CDR3 contains 15 residues. In DNA form, the CDR3 reads TGTGCCAGCAGCCAAGATGTAGGGACAGTACACGAGCAGTACTTC. As protein: CASSQDVGTVHEQYF. Full variable domain (rest looked up from reference TRBV14 and TRBJ2-7): EAGVTQFPSHSVIEKGQTVTLRCDPISGHDNLYWYRRVMGKEIKFLLHFVKESKQDESGMPNNRFLAERTGGTYSTLKVQPAELEDSGVYFCASSQDVGTVHEQYFGPGTRLTVT.